The 20 T cell receptor beta chains below were found in one sample sequenced in a study of vaccination effects on CD4 cells after COVID-19. ViraFEST expansion of antigen-specific CD4+ T cells with viral peptide pools preceded sequencing. Isolation of CD4+ T cells took place after around 10 days of culture. Vaccine recipients had no previous SARS-CoV-2 infection; their nucleocapsid antibodies were negative. These receptors' antigens are unknown. The data were produced by immunoSEQ multiplex PCR, yet TCRdb's version contains in-frame clones alone and is incomplete. Here the sample spans roughly 53,000 clones, approximately 79% being singletons. This material consisted of CD4+ T cells from PBMCs cultured with HCoV-OC43 spike peptides, taken before COVID-19 vaccination. Subset indicated: HCoV-OC43 spike overlapping peptide pool stimulation. All receptors derive from a human donor who received a COVID-19 vaccine.

The rearrangement uses TRBV21-1 and TRBJ2-7; the table's D call TRBD1 went unverified against the DNA. TRBV21-1 is a recognized pseudogene. CDR3 length: 15 residues. The CDR3 region is CATRKIKTDSYEQYV. For the CDR3, the DNA is TGTGCCACCCGTAAAATAAAGACAGACTCCTACGAGCAGTACGTC.

By sample fraction, this clone is large (0.1 to 1%). The genes are TRBV27 and TRBJ1-2; no definite D call. The CDR3 totals 13 residues. In germline, CDR1 is MNHEY, CDR2 SMNVEV (reference sequence). Between the trimmed V and J ends, which lost 2 bases and 8 bases, there was a span of 12 bases. In nucleotides, the CDR3 is TGTGCCAGCAGTTTAGTGGGGAGCCGGGGCTACACCTTC. It is translated as CASSLVGSRGYTF.

The V gene is TRBV11-2, the J gene TRBJ2-5; possible D gene TRBD2, 6 bases. Per the germline V gene, CDR1 is SGHAT and CDR2 is FQNNGV. V was cut by 2 bases and J by 5 bases, with 18 bases left in between. This CDR3 spans 16 amino acids. The CDR3 here is CASSLWRRRDQETQYF. CDR3 in DNA: TGTGCCAGCAGCTTATGGCGGAGGAGGGATCAGGAGACCCAGTACTTC.

This chain joins TRBV27 and TRBJ2-1, with D maybe TRBD1 (5 bases). The CDR3 has 12 residues. V lost 2 bases to trimming and J lost 8 bases, with 7 bases between them. The germline V gene has CDR1 MNHEY and CDR2 SMNVEV (reference sequence). The DNA of the CDR3 is TGTGCCAGCAGTTTAAGGGGATATGAGCAGTTCTTC. Encoded protein: CASSLRGYEQFF.

This clone was seen once. The chain links TRBV5-8 to TRBJ1-2; TRBD1 might be the D (5 bases). Trimming took 0 bases from V and 0 from J, leaving 6 bases between them. The CDR3 runs 14 residues. The germline CDR1 and CDR2 sequences are SGHTS and YDEGEE. This CDR3 is CASSLVGANYGYTF. CDR3 DNA: TGTGCCAGCAGCTTGGTGGGGGCTAACTATGGCTACACCTTC.

The chain uses TRBV14 and TRBJ2-2; the D is unclear. The germline gives CDR1 SGHDN, CDR2 FVKESK. Trimming left V 7 bases short and J 1 base short, with 10 bases between. This CDR3 spans 14 amino acids. The CDR3 reads CASTYGGNTGELFF. The CDR3, as DNA: TGTGCCAGCACGTATGGCGGGAACACCGGGGAGCTGTTTTTT.

This chain links TRBV18 with TRBJ2-2; D call uncertain. The V end was cut by 0 bases, the J end by 0 bases, with 11 bases between. Germline CDR1 is KGHSH and CDR2 is LQKENI. This CDR3 is 17 amino acids long. DNA of the CDR3: TGTGCCAGCTCACCACCGGCCGGATCCGCGAACACCGGGGAGCTGTTTTTT. It specifies CASSPPAGSANTGELFF.

The chain links TRBV27 to TRBJ2-4, with D unclear. V lost 0 bases and J 4 bases, leaving 1 base between the germline ends. Germline values: CDR1 MNHEY, CDR2 SMNVEV (reference sequence). The CDR3 spans 12 residues. In DNA, the CDR3 is TGTGCCAGCAGTTTATCTAAAAACATTCAGTACTTC. Amino acid sequence: CASSLSKNIQYF.

This clone appeared a single time. This chain joins TRBV24-1 and TRBJ1-5; D may be TRBD1 (6 bases). V was trimmed by 5 bases and J by 8 bases, leaving 12 bases between them. Germline CDR1 is KGHDR and CDR2 is SFDVKD. This CDR3 is 13 amino acids long. The CDR3, as DNA: TGTGCCACCAGTGGCGTGACAGGAAAGCCCCAGCATTTT. Protein product: CATSGVTGKPQHF.

This clone was seen a handful of times. The gene calls are TRBV14 and TRBJ1-3, with TRBD1 as a possible D gene (5 bases). V lost 4 bases, J lost 5 bases, and 12 bases lay in between. The CDR3 runs to 14 residues. Germline V CDR1 and CDR2: SGHDN, FVKESK. The CDR3, as DNA: TGTGCCAGCAGCCGAGGGACGGCCAGAAACACCATATATTTT. Amino acids: CASSRGTARNTIYF. Variable domain in full (rest from reference TRBV14 and TRBJ1-3): EAGVTQFPSHSVIEKGQTVTLRCDPISGHDNLYWYRRVMGKEIKFLLHFVKESKQDESGMPNNRFLAERTGGTYSTLKVQPAELEDSGVYFCASSRGTARNTIYFGEGSWLTVV.

The V call is TRBV25-1, the J call TRBJ2-5, with TRBD2 matching 13 bases. CDR1 is MGHDK, CDR2 SYGVNS, per germline. Germline trimming cut 8 bases from V and 1 base from J; bases unmatched to any gene: 4. The CDR3 sequence is 15 residues long. The CDR3 DNA is TGTGCCAGCGGAGGACTAGCGGGGGCCCAAGAGACCCAGTACTTC. It yields the protein CASGGLAGAQETQYF.

The J gene is TRBJ1-1, the V gene TRBV5-1; D unresolved. V was shortened by 0 bases and J by 2 bases, with 11 bases between the two germline ends. This CDR3 contains 15 residues. CDR1 and CDR2 from the germline V gene are SGHRS and YFSETQ. DNA of the CDR3: TGCGCCAGCAGCTTGGTCGGTCATGAAAACACTGAAGCTTTCTTT. Translating it yields CASSLVGHENTEAFF.

This clone was picked up a small number of times. The rearrangement joins TRBV9 to TRBJ1-2, with D possibly being TRBD1 (5 bases). V was cut by 4 bases and J by 4 bases, with 14 bases left in between. Germline V CDR1 and CDR2: SGDLS, YYNGEE. CDR3 length: 14 amino acids. The CDR3 DNA is TGTGCCAGCAGCCCCCATCAGGGAGGCTATGGCTACACCTTC. Translating it yields CASSPHQGGYGYTF.

The V and J genes are TRBV7-2 and TRBJ2-5, with D perhaps TRBD2 (5 bases). Germline V gives CDR1 SGHTA, CDR2 FQGNSA. Trimming pared 1 base from V and 4 bases from J, leaving 13 bases between. The CDR3 is 15 residues long. In nucleotides, the CDR3 is TGTGCCAGCAGCTTAGAACTAGTCAATTCAGAGACCCAGTACTTC. Translated: CASSLELVNSETQYF.

The chain employs TRBV5-1 and TRBJ2-2, with D uncertain. The germline gives CDR1 SGHRS, CDR2 YFSETQ. Trimming took off 4 bases at V and 3 bases at J, with 13 bases between the two ends. The CDR3 has 15 amino acids. The CDR3 reads CASSELGPHTGELFF. CDR3 in DNA: TGCGCCAGCAGCGAGCTAGGGCCCCACACCGGGGAGCTGTTTTTT.

The chain combines TRBV10-3 with TRBJ2-1, with 10 bases matching TRBD1. V was pared by 6 bases and J by 5 bases, with 4 bases of the junction left unmatched. Germline V CDR1 and CDR2: ENHRY, SYGVKD. The CDR3 loop spans 14 amino acids. CDR3 sequence reads: CAIRGTGDHNEQFF. CDR3 DNA: TGTGCCATCAGGGGGACAGGGGACCACAATGAGCAGTTCTTC.

The CDR3 DNA follows: TGCGCCAGCAGCTTGGGGGTAAGGAACACTGAAGCTTTCTTT. Amino acid sequence: CASSLGVRNTEAFF. The chain links TRBV5-1 to TRBJ1-1; D uncertain. The CDR3 spans 14 residues. The V gene's germline CDR1 is SGHRS and CDR2 YFSETQ. V was clipped by 0 bases and J by 1 base, with 7 bases between them.

The J gene is TRBJ2-5, the V gene TRBV7-8; TRBD1 might be the D (6 bases). Germline V CDR1 and CDR2: SGHVS, FQNEAQ. V gave up 2 bases and J gave up 4 bases, with 20 bases separating them. The CDR3 length is 17 residues. CDR3 in DNA: TGTGCCAGCAGCTTACGAGTAGAGGGGGTGGCTGTAGAGACCCAGTACTTC. Translated: CASSLRVEGVAVETQYF.

This sequence joins TRBV7-9 and TRBJ2-5; 9 bases fit TRBD2. The V gene end was trimmed by 3 bases and the J gene end by 1 base; junction bases not matched to a gene: 6. CDR1 and CDR2 from the germline V gene are SEHNR and FQNEAQ (reference sequence). The CDR3 consists of 16 residues. Here the CDR3 DNA reads TGTGCCAGCAGCTTCGGGGCTAGCGGGGTCCAAGAGACCCAGTACTTC. Protein: CASSFGASGVQETQYF.

The V gene is TRBV11-2, the J gene TRBJ1-2; TRBD1 might be the D (5 bases). V was trimmed by 1 base and J by 2 bases, leaving 11 bases between them. Germline loops: CDR1 SGHAT, CDR2 FQNNGV. This CDR3 comprises 15 residues. CDR3 in amino acids: CASSLGQGLNYGYTF. In DNA form, the CDR3 reads TGTGCCAGCAGCTTAGGGCAGGGACTAAACTATGGCTACACCTTC.